This T cell receptor (beta chain) was sequenced in a study of T cell responses to AZD1222 COVID-19 vaccine. In germline, CDR1 is LNHNV, CDR2 YYDKDF (reference sequence). V gave up 1 base and J gave up 3 bases, with 12 bases separating them. CDR3 length equals 16 residues. Clones were sequenced by immunoSEQ multiplex PCR, and TCRdb holds only the in-frame ones, with some missing. The data contain some 150,000 clones, around 94% of them singletons. This clonotype was sampled from an adult in good health. The chain employs TRBV15 and TRBJ1-4, with a weak D call TRBD1 (5 bases). Sequencing was performed on peripheral blood, taken on day 0 of AZD1222 vaccination. For the CDR3, the DNA is TGTGCCACCAGCAGAGCCCTCGGGGCCCCTAATGAAAAACTGTTTTTT. This codes for CATSRALGAPNEKLFF.